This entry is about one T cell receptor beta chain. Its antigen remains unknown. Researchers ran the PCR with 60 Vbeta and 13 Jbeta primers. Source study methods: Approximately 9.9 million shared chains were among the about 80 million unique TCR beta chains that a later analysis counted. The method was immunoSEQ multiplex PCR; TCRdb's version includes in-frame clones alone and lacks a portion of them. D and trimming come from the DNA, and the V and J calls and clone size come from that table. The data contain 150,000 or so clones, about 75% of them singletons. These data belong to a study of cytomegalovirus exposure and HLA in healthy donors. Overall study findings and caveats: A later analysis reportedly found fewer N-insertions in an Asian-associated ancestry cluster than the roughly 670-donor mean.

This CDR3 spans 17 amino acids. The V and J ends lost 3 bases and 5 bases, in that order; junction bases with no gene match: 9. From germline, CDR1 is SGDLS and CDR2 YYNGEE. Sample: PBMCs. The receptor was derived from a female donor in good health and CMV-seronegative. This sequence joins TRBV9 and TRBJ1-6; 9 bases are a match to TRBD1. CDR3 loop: CASSAHRGRSNNSPLHF. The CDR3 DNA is TGTGCCAGCAGCGCACACAGGGGGCGTTCCAATAATTCACCCCTCCACTTT. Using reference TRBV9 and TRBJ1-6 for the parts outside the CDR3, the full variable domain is DSGVTQTPKHLITATGQRVTLRCSPRSGDLSVYWYQQSLDQGLQFLIQYYNGEERAKGNILERFSAQQFPDLHSELNLSSLELGDSALYFCASSAHRGRSNNSPLHFGNGTRLTVT.